This T cell receptor (beta chain) was observed in a study of post-analysis software for immune sequencing data. Findings and caveats of the study: When patients were compared with controls, five TRBV segments were more frequent, TRBV5-6, TRBV5-1 and TRBV20-1 among them. When compared against controls, multiple sclerosis patients showed significantly lower normalized Chao1 diversity. Under F measure analysis, samples from one preparation batch co-clustered strongly.

CDR3 size: 14 residues. Trimming took 1 base from V and 4 from J, leaving 10 bases between them. Germline CDR1 and CDR2: SEHNR and FQNEAQ (reference sequence). A word on this clonotype: The antigen is unknown.

Unique molecular identifiers featured in each of the TCR beta cDNA libraries. T cells numbering about 0.95 to 11 million gave rise to around 460,000 cDNA molecules. One entry per CDR3 protein, called by TCRdb with MiXCR from the PCR reads. The sample lists hundreds of thousands of distinct CDR3 sequences, less than 45% occurring once. Sequencing was done on a sample of blood. The source is a girl aged 5-17 years with multiple sclerosis. V usage is TRBV7-9 and J usage is TRBJ2-5, with a tentative D call TRBD2 (6 bases). CDR3 in amino acids: CASSLVAVGETQYF. In DNA form, the CDR3 reads TGTGCCAGCAGCTTAGTAGCGGTTGGAGAGACCCAGTACTTC.